This T cell receptor (beta chain) was retrieved from a study of cytomegalovirus exposure and HLA in healthy donors. Study results and caveats: The HLA-A and HLA-B alleles of most subjects were reportedly predicted accurately from TCR beta sequences. Later on, a genetic analysis was performed. It linked a missense variant in DCLRE1C with V- and J-gene trimming of TCR beta.

In the case of this clone: Its antigen remains unknown.

Unrecorded immune exposure was likely among donors, who were nominally healthy when sampled. The V end lost 1 base, the J end lost 0 bases, and 9 bases lay between the germline ends. The CDR3 is made up of 15 amino acids. Germline lookup yields CDR1 SEHNR and CDR2 FQNEAQ (reference sequence). PCR primers comprised 60 Vbeta and 13 Jbeta primers. Authors' processing steps: Later, an analysis found 75 million to 90 million unique TCR beta chains, and 10 million to 11 million of these were shared. Sequencing was performed with immunoSEQ multiplex PCR; in TCRdb, only in-frame clones are kept and a portion is missing. That table supplies the V and J calls and clone size; D and trimming were determined from the DNA. The sample lists 120,000 to 150,000 clones; over 75% were seen once.

The specimen sequenced was PBMCs. The clonotype was recovered from a woman under 40 in good health and CMV-seronegative. V gene TRBV7-9 combines with J gene TRBJ1-1; no firm D call. CDR3 amino acids: CASSLGHGMNTEAFF. The DNA of the CDR3 is TGTGCCAGCAGCTTAGGACACGGCATGAACACTGAAGCTTTCTTT.